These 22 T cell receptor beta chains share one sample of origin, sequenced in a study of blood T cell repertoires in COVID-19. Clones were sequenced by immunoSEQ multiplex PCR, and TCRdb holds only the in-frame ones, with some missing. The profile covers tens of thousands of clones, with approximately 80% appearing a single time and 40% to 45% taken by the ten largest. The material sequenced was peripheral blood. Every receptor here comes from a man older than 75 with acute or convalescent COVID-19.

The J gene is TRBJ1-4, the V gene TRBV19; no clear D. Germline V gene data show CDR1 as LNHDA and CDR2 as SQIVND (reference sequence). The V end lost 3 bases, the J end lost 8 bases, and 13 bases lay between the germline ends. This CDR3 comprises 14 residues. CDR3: CASSISRGEEKLFF. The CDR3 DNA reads TGTGCCAGTAGTATTTCCCGGGGAGAGGAAAAACTGTTTTTT. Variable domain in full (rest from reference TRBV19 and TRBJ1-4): DGGITQSPKYLFRKEGQNVTLSCEQNLNHDAMYWYRQDPGQGLRLIYYSQIVNDFQKGDIAEGYSVSREKKESFPLTVTSAQKNPTAFYLCASSISRGEEKLFFGSGTQLSVL.

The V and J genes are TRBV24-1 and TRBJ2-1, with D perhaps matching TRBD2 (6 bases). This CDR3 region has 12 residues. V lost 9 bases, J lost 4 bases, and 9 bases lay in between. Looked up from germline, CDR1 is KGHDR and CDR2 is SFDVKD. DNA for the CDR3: TGTGCCACCTCCGGGGGATACAATGAGCAGTTCTTC. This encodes CATSGGYNEQFF.

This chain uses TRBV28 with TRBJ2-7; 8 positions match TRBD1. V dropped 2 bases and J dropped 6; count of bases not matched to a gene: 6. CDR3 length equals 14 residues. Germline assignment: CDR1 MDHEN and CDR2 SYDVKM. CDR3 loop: CASSLIGQGIEQYF. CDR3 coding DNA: TGTGCCAGCAGTTTAATCGGACAGGGCATCGAGCAGTACTTC.

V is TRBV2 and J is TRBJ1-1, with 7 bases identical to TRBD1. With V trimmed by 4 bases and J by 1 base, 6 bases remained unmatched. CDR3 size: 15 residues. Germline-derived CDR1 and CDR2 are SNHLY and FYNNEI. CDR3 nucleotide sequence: TGTGCCAGCAGTGGAGAGGGGGCCGCGAACACTGAAGCTTTCTTT. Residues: CASSGEGAANTEAFF.

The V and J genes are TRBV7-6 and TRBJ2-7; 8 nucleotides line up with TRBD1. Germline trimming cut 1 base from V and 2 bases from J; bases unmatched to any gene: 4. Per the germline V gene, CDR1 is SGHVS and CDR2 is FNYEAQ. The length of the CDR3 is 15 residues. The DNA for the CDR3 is TGTGCCAGCAGCTTAGGACAGGGGCCAGCCTACGAGCAGTACTTC. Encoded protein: CASSLGQGPAYEQYF. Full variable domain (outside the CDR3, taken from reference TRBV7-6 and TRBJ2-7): GAGVSQSPRYKVTKRGQDVALRCDPISGHVSLYWYRQALGQGPEFLTYFNYEAQQDKSGLPNDRFSAERPEGSISTLTIQRTEQRDSAMYRCASSLGQGPAYEQYFGPGTRLTVT.

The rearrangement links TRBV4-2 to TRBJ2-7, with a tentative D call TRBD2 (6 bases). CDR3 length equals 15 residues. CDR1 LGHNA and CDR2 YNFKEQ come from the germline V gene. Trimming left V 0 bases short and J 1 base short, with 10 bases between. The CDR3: CASSQDDRESYEQYF. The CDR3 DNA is TGTGCCAGCAGCCAAGATGACCGGGAGTCCTACGAGCAGTACTTC.

The CDR3 coding sequence is TGTGCCAGCATCCTGGACAGGGCAAACACCGGGGAGCTGTTTTTT. Amino acid sequence: CASILDRANTGELFF. The chain recombines TRBV11-2 with TRBJ2-2, with 8 bases that match TRBD1. The V gene end was trimmed by 7 bases and the J gene end by 2 bases; junction bases not matched to a gene: 6. CDR3 length equals 15 residues. Germline assignment: CDR1 SGHAT and CDR2 FQNNGV.

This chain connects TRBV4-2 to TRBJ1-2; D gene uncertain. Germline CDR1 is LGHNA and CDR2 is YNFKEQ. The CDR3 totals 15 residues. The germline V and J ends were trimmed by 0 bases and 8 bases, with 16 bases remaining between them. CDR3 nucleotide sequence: TGTGCCAGCAGCCAAGATAAGGTCCAGGCCCGGGGCTACACCTTC. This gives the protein CASSQDKVQARGYTF.

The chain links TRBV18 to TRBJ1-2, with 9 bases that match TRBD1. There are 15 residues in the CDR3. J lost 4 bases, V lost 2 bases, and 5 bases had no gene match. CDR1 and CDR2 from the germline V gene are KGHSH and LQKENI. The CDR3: CASSPYRGLGYGYTF. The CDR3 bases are TGTGCCAGCTCACCATACAGGGGGCTCGGCTATGGCTACACCTTC.

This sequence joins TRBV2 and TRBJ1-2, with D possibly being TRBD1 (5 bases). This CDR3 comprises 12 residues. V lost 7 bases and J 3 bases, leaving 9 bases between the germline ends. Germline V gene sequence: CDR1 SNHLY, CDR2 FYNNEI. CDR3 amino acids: CASTGLDYGYTF. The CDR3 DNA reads TGTGCCAGCACAGGGTTGGACTATGGCTACACCTTC.

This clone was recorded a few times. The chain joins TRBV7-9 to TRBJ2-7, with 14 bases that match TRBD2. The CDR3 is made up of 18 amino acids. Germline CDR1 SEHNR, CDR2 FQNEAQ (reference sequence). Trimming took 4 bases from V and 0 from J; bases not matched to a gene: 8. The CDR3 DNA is TGTGCCAGCAGCTCCGGGACTAGCGGGAGAGGGGGCTCCTACGAGCAGTACTTC. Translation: CASSSGTSGRGGSYEQYF.

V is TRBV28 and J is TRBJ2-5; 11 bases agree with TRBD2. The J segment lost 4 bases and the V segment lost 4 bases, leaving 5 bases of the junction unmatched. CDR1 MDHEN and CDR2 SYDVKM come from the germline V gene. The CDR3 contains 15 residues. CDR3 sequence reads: CASSSASGGRETQYF. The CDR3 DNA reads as TGTGCCAGCAGTTCAGCTAGCGGGGGGAGAGAGACCCAGTACTTC.

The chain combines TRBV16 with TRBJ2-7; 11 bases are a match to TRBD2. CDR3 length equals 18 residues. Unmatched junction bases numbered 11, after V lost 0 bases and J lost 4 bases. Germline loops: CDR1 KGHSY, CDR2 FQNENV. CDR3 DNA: TGTGCCAGCAGCCAATCAAGCCTCACTAGCGGGAGTGCGTACGAGCAGTACTTC. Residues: CASSQSSLTSGSAYEQYF. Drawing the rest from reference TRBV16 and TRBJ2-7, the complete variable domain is GEEVAQTPKHLVRGEGQKAKLYCAPIKGHSYVFWYQQVLKNEFKFLISFQNENVFDETGMPKERFSAKCLPNSPCSLEIQATKLEDSAVYFCASSQSSLTSGSAYEQYFGPGTRLTVT.

The CDR3 loop reads CASSLGTGSYTDTQYF. The CDR3, as DNA: TGTGCCAGCAGCCTAGGGACAGGGTCCTACACAGATACGCAGTATTTT. This rearrangement joins TRBV7-2 to TRBJ2-3; 9 nucleotides match TRBD1. Germline V gene lookup returns CDR1 SGHTA and CDR2 FQGNSA. The CDR3 extends over 16 amino acids. J was trimmed by 2 bases and V by 5 bases; bases with no gene match: 8.

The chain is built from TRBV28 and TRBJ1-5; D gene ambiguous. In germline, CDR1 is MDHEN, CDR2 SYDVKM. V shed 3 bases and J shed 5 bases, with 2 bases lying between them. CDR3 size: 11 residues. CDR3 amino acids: CASSFDQPQHF. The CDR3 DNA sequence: TGTGCCAGCAGTTTCGATCAGCCCCAGCATTTT.

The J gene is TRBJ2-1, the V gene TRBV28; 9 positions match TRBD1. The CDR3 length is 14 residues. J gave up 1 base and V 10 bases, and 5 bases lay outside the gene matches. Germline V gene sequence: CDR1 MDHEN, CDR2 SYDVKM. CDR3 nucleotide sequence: TGTGCCACCATCGGGACAGGGTCCTACAATGAGCAGTTCTTC. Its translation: CATIGTGSYNEQFF.

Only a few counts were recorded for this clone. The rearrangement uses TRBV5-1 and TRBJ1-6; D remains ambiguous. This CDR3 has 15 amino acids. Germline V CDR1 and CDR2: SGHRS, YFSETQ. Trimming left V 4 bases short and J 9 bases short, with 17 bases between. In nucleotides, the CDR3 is TGCGCCAGCAGCCTGGTGACGGGTACGGGTTCACCCCTCCACTTT. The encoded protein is CASSLVTGTGSPLHF.

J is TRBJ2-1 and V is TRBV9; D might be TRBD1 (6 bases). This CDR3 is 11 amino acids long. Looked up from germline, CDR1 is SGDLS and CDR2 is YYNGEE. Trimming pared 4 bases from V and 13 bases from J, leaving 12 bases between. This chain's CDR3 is CASSSGTLQFF. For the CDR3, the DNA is TGTGCCAGCAGCTCAGGGACACTTCAGTTCTTC.

The CDR3 DNA follows: TGTGCCAGCAGCTTCTACCCCGGGGAGCTGTTTTTT. It is translated as CASSFYPGELFF. This chain uses TRBV7-9 with TRBJ2-2; unclear D gene. The CDR3 runs 12 residues. V was clipped by 3 bases and J by 6 bases, with 5 bases between them. Germline V CDR1 and CDR2: SEHNR, FQNEAQ (reference sequence).

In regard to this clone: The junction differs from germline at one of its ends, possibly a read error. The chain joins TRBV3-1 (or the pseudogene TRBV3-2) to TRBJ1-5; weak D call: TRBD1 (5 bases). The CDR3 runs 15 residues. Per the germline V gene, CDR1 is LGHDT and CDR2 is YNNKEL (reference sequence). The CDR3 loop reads CACSLGGVGNQPQHF. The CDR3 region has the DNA TGTGCCTGCAGCCTGGGAGGGGTCGGTAATCAGCCCCAGCATTTT.

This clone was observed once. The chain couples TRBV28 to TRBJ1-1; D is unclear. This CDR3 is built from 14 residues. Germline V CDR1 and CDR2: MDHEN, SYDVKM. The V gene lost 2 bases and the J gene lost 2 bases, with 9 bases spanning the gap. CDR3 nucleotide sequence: TGTGCCAGCAGTTTAGTCGCAGGAAACACTGAAGCTTTCTTT. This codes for CASSLVAGNTEAFF.

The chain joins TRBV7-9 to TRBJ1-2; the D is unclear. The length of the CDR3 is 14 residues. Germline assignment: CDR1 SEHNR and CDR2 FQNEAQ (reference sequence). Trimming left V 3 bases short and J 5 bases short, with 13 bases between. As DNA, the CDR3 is TGTGCCAGCAGCTTTGACGGAGAACCATATGGCTACACCTTC. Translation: CASSFDGEPYGYTF.